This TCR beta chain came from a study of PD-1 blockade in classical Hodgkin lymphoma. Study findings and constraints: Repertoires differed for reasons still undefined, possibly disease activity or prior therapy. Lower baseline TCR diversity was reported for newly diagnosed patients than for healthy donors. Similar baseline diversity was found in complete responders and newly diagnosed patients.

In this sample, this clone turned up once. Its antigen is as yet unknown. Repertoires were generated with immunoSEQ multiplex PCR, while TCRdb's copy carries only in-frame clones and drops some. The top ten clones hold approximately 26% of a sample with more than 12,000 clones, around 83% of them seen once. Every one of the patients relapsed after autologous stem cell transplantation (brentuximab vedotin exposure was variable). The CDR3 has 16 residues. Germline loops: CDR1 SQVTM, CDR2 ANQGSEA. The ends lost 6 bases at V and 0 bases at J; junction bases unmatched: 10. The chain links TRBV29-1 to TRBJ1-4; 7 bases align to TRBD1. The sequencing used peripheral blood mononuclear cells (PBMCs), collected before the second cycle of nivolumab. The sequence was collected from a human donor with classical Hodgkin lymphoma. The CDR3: CSVSQGTASTNEKLFF. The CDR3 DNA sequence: TGCAGCGTCTCTCAGGGGACAGCCTCAACTAATGAAAAACTGTTTTTT.